A single sample is the source of the 18 T cell receptor beta chains below, sequenced in a study of T cell responses to AZD1222 COVID-19 vaccine. Clones were sequenced by immunoSEQ multiplex PCR, and TCRdb holds only the in-frame ones, with some missing. The profile shows roughly 120,000 clones, around 85% of them singletons. Source: peripheral blood, taken 28 days after the second AZD1222 dose. The receptors were gathered from an adult who received the AZD1222 COVID-19 vaccine.

The chain couples TRBV5-4 to TRBJ1-3; D may be TRBD1 (6 bases). The CDR3 has 15 residues. Trimming took 0 bases from V and 0 from J, leaving 7 bases between them. Germline V CDR1 and CDR2: SGHNT, YYREEE (reference sequence). Here the CDR3 DNA reads TGTGCCAGCAGCTTGGTACAGGGCTCTGGAAACACCATATATTTT. It encodes CASSLVQGSGNTIYF.

The chain uses TRBV19 and TRBJ2-1; 11 nucleotides match TRBD2. J was trimmed by 4 bases and V by 6 bases; bases with no gene match: 5. Germline V CDR1 and CDR2: LNHDA, SQIVND (reference sequence). CDR3 size: 15 residues. The CDR3 loop is CASRTRLAGYNEQFF. For the CDR3, the DNA is TGTGCCAGTAGGACAAGACTAGCGGGGTACAATGAGCAGTTCTTC.

This chain links TRBV28 with TRBJ1-1; the match to TRBD1 covers 7 bases. Per the germline V gene, CDR1 is MDHEN and CDR2 is SYDVKM. The CDR3 is made up of 15 amino acids. With V trimmed by 5 bases and J by 5 bases, 11 bases remained unmatched. In DNA form, the CDR3 reads TGTGCCAGCAGTCCCATGACAGGGAGGGAAACTGAAGCTTTCTTT. It yields the protein CASSPMTGRETEAFF. The whole variable domain, filled in from reference TRBV28 and TRBJ1-1, reads DVKVTQSSRYLVKRTGEKVFLECVQDMDHENMFWYRQDPGLGLRLIYFSYDVKMKEKGDIPEGYSVSREKKERFSLILESASTNQTSMYLCASSPMTGRETEAFFGQGTRLTVV.

This clone has more than one count but fewer than ten. This chain connects TRBV7-8 to TRBJ2-3, with no clear D. In germline, CDR1 is SGHVS, CDR2 FQNEAQ. The CDR3 sequence is 13 residues long. Deletions cut 6 bases from V and 1 base from J, with 8 bases between. CDR3 coding DNA: TGTGCCAGCAGGCCCTTTGGCACAGATACGCAGTATTTT. Translated: CASRPFGTDTQYF.

CDR3 region: CASSYSTGGNTIYF. The CDR3 DNA follows: TGTGCCAGCAGTTACTCGACAGGGGGAAACACCATATATTTT. The V gene is TRBV6-5, the J gene TRBJ1-3; TRBD1 aligns across 7 bases. CDR1 and CDR2 from the germline V gene are MNHEY and SVGAGI. The CDR3 extends over 14 amino acids. V trimming: 0 bases; J trimming: 4 bases; junction bases outside the gene matches: 0.

This clone was found a few times. The genes are TRBV7-9 and TRBJ2-1, with TRBD2 matching 7 bases. Germline V gives CDR1 SEHNR, CDR2 FQNEAQ (reference sequence). V lost 1 base and J lost 9; bases outside the gene matches: 9. The CDR3 sequence is 15 residues long. In DNA, the CDR3 is TGTGCCAGCAGCTTAGGACTAGCCGTAGCCACTGAGCAGTTCTTC. Protein: CASSLGLAVATEQFF. Complete variable domain (other parts from reference TRBV7-9 and TRBJ2-1): DTGVSQNPRHKITKRGQNVTFRCDPISEHNRLYWYRQTLGQGPEFLTYFQNEAQLEKSRLLSDRFSAERPKGSFSTLEIQRTEQGDSAMYLCASSLGLAVATEQFFGPGTRLTVL.

In its sample, this clone was seen once. In DNA, the CDR3 is TGTGCCAGCAGCCCCCCGAATAATTCACCCCTCCACTTT. It encodes CASSPPNNSPLHF. The gene calls are TRBV14 and TRBJ1-6; D remains unclear. The CDR3 has 13 amino acids. V was cut by 4 bases and J by 5 bases, with 6 bases left in between. Germline V lookup: CDR1 SGHDN, CDR2 FVKESK. Full variable domain (missing parts from reference TRBV14 and TRBJ1-6): EAGVTQFPSHSVIEKGQTVTLRCDPISGHDNLYWYRRVMGKEIKFLLHFVKESKQDESGMPNNRFLAERTGGTYSTLKVQPAELEDSGVYFCASSPPNNSPLHFGNGTRLTVT.

The V and J genes are TRBV14 and TRBJ1-1, with D tentatively TRBD1 (6 bases). Trimming pared 4 bases from V and 5 bases from J, leaving 17 bases between. Germline V gives CDR1 SGHDN, CDR2 FVKESK. The CDR3 loop spans 15 amino acids. The CDR3 protein is CASSPPARGRTEAFF. CDR3 DNA: TGTGCCAGCAGCCCGCCGGCCAGGGGAAGAACTGAAGCTTTCTTT.

The chain has TRBV6-4 and TRBJ1-1, with a tentative D call TRBD1 (5 bases). V was cut by 4 bases and J by 4 bases, with 13 bases left in between. The CDR3 runs 14 residues. Per the germline V gene, CDR1 is MRHNA and CDR2 is SNTAGT. CDR3 sequence (DNA): TGTGCCAGCAGTGTAGGGGTCCCCGGCACTGAAGCTTTCTTT. Translation gives CASSVGVPGTEAFF.

The chain employs TRBV30 and TRBJ1-4; 8 bases line up with TRBD1. V lost 3 bases and J lost 7; bases outside the gene matches: 7. Germline CDR1 and CDR2: GTSNPN and SVGIG (reference sequence). This CDR3 spans 14 amino acids. CDR3: CAWSLDRVAEKLFF. Here the CDR3 DNA reads TGTGCCTGGAGCCTGGACAGGGTGGCTGAAAAACTGTTTTTT.

CDR3 nucleotides: TGTGCCAGTAGTCCGGGTTCTACGTTGACCCAGTACTTC. It specifies CASSPGSTLTQYF. The V call is TRBV19, the J call TRBJ2-5; D gene ambiguous. This CDR3 has 13 residues. Germline V gene lookup returns CDR1 LNHDA and CDR2 SQIVND (reference sequence). V lost 5 bases and J 7 bases, leaving 14 bases between the germline ends.

This clone was picked up one time. The chain employs TRBV24-1 and TRBJ2-1, with D maybe TRBD2 (5 bases). The CDR3 has 14 amino acids. Germline V gene data show CDR1 as KGHDR and CDR2 as SFDVKD. With 0 bases removed from V and 5 bases from J, the gap between germline ends came to 7 bases. The CDR3, as DNA: TGTGCCACCAGTGATTTGCGGGGAAACAATGAGCAGTTCTTC. Residues: CATSDLRGNNEQFF.

The table lists this clone with a few counts. This sequence joins TRBV19 and TRBJ2-7, with TRBD1 identical over 12 bases. This CDR3 has 16 amino acids. J was trimmed by 0 bases and V by 4 bases; bases with no gene match: 4. Per germline, CDR1 LNHDA and CDR2 SQIVND (reference sequence). CDR3 in amino acids: CASSRSGQGASYEQYF. The CDR3 nucleotides are TGTGCCAGTAGTAGATCGGGACAGGGGGCCTCCTACGAGCAGTACTTC.

The CDR3 is CAISQPTGEAFF. In nucleotides, the CDR3 is TGTGCCATCAGCCAACCCACAGGGGAGGCTTTCTTT. V and J are TRBV10-3 and TRBJ1-1; 7 nucleotides match TRBD1. The CDR3 length is 12 residues. Trimming removed 6 bases from V and 11 bases from J; junction bases left unmatched: 9. Germline CDR1 ENHRY, CDR2 SYGVKD.

V and J are TRBV15 and TRBJ1-1; no clear D gene. The CDR3 spans 14 residues. The V gene lost 0 bases and the J gene lost 2 bases, with 7 bases spanning the gap. The germline CDR1 and CDR2 sequences are LNHNV and YYDKDF (reference sequence). The CDR3 spells CATSRETANTEAFF. CDR3 coding DNA: TGTGCCACCAGCAGAGAGACGGCTAACACTGAAGCTTTCTTT.

The CDR3 protein is CASTPDLRDTQYF. CDR3 coding DNA: TGCGCCAGCACCCCCGATCTCAGAGATACGCAGTATTTT. This chain connects TRBV5-1 to TRBJ2-3; D is unresolved. The V and J ends lost 6 bases and 5 bases respectively, with 13 bases between them. CDR1 and CDR2 (germline): SGHRS, YFSETQ. This CDR3 has 13 amino acids.

This chain links TRBV29-1 with TRBJ2-3; 7 bases fit TRBD2. From germline, CDR1 is SQVTM and CDR2 ANQGSEA. CDR3 length: 14 amino acids. The trim removed 6 bases at V and 1 base at J, leaving 7 bases unmatched. The CDR3 DNA reads TGCAGCGTGAACAGACTAGCCGGCACAGATACGCAGTATTTT. Protein product: CSVNRLAGTDTQYF.

The rearrangement links TRBV28 to TRBJ1-1; D unresolved. Germline V CDR1 and CDR2: MDHEN, SYDVKM. V was trimmed by 4 bases and J by 0 bases, leaving 9 bases between them. CDR3 size: 14 residues. The CDR3: CASSYAGMNTEAFF. DNA of the CDR3: TGTGCCAGCAGTTATGCGGGCATGAACACTGAAGCTTTCTTT.